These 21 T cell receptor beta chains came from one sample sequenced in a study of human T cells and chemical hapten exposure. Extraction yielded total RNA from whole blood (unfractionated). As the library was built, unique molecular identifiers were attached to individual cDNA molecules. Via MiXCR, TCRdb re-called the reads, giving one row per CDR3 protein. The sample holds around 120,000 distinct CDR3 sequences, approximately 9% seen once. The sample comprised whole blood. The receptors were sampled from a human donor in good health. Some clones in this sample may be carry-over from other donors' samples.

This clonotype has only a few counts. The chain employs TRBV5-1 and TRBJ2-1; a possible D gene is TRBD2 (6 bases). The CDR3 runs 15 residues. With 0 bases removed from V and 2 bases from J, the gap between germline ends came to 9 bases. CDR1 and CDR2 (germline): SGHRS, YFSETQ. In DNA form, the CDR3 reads TGCGCCAGCAGCTTGGAGGGACTGACCTACAATGAGCAGTTCTTC. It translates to CASSLEGLTYNEQFF.

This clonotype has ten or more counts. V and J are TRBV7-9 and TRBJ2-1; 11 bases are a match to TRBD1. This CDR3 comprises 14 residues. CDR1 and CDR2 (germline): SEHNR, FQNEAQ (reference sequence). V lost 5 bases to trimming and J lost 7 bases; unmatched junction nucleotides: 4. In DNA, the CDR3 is TGTGCCAGCAGCCCCCGGGACAGGGGGAATGAGCAGTTCTTC. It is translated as CASSPRDRGNEQFF. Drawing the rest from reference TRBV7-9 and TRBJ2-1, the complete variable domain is DTGVSQNPRHKITKRGQNVTFRCDPISEHNRLYWYRQTLGQGPEFLTYFQNEAQLEKSRLLSDRFSAERPKGSFSTLEIQRTEQGDSAMYLCASSPRDRGNEQFFGPGTRLTVL.

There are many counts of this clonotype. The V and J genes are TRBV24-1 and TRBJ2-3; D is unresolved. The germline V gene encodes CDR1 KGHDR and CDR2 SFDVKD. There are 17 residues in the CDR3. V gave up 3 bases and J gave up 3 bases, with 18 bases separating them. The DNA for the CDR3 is TGTGCCACCAGTGATCCCGACCCCACTGCTGGAACAGATACGCAGTATTTT. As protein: CATSDPDPTAGTDTQYF.

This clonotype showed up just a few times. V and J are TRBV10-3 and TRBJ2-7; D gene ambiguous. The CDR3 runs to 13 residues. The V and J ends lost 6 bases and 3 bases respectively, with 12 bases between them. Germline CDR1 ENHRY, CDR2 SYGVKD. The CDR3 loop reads CAISPEVNYEQYF. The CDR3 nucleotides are TGTGCCATCAGCCCTGAGGTGAACTACGAGCAGTACTTC.

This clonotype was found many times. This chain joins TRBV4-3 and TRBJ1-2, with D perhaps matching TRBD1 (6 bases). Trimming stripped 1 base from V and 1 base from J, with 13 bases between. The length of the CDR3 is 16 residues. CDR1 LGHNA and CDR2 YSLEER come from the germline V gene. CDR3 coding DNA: TGCGCCAGCAGCCAAGTGGGGACAAACTATAACTATGGCTACACCTTC. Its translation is CASSQVGTNYNYGYTF.

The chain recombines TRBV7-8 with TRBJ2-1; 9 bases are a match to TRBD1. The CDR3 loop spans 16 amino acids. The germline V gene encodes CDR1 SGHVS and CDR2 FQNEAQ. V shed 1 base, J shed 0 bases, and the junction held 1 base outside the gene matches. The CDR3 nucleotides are TGTGCCAGCAGCTTAGAGACAGGGGGCTCCTACAATGAGCAGTTCTTC. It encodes CASSLETGGSYNEQFF.

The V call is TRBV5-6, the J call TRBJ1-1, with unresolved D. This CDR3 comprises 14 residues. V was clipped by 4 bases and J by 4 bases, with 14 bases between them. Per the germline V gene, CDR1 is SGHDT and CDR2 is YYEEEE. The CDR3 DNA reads TGTGCCAGCAGCCCTCAGCGCTATACCACTGAAGCTTTCTTT. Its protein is CASSPQRYTTEAFF.

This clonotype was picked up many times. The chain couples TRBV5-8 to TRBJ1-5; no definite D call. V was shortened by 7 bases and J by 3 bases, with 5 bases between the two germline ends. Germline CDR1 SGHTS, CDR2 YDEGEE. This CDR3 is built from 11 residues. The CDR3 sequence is CASGNNQPQHF. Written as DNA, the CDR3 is TGTGCCAGCGGGAACAATCAGCCCCAGCATTTT. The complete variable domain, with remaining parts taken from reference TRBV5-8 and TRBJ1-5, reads EAGVTQSPTHLIKTRGQQATLRCSPISGHTSVYWYQQALGLGLQFLLWYDEGEERNRGNFPPRFSGRQFPNYSSELNVNALELEDSALYLCASGNNQPQHFGDGTRLSIL.

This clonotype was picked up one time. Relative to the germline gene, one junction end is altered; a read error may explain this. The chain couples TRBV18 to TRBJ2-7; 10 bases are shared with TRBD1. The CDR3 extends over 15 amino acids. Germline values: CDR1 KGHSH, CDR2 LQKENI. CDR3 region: CVSSPGTGDPYEQYF. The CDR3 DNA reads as TGTGTCAGCTCACCCGGGACAGGGGACCCCTACGAGCAGTACTTC.

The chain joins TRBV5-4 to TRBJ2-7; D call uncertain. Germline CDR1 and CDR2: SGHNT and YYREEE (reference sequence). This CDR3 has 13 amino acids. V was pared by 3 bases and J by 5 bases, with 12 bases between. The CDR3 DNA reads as TGTGCCAGCAGCTGGCCAGCCCGGGACGAGCAGTACTTC. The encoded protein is CASSWPARDEQYF.

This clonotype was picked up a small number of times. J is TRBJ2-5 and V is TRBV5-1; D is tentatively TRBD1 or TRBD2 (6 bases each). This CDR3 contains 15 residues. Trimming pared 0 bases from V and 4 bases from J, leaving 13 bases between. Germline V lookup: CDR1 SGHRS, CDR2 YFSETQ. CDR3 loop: CASSLAGDGRETQYF. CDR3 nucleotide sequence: TGCGCCAGCAGCTTGGCAGGGGACGGGAGAGAGACCCAGTACTTC.

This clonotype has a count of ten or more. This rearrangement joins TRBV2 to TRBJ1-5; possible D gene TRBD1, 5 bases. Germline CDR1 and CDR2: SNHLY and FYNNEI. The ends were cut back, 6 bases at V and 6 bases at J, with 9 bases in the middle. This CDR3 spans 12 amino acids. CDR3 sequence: CASRAGLQPQHF. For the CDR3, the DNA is TGTGCCAGCAGGGCAGGGCTTCAGCCCCAGCATTTT.

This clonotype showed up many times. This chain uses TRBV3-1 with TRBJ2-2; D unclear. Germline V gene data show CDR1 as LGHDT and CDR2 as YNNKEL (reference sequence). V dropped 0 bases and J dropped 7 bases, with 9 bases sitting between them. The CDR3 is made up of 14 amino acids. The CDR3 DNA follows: TGTGCCAGCAGCCAAGATGTGGGTGGCGGGGAGCTGTTTTTT. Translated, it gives CASSQDVGGGELFF.

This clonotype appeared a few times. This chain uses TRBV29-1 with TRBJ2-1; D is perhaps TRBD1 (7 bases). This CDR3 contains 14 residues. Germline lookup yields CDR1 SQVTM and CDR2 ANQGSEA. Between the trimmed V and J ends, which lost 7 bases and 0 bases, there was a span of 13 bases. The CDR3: CSAQGGTSYNEQFF. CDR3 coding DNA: TGCAGCGCTCAGGGGGGCACCTCCTACAATGAGCAGTTCTTC.

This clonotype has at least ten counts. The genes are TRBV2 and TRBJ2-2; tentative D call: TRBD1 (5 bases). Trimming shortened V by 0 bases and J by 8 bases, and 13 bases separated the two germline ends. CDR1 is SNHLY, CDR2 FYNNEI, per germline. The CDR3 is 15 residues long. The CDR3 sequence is CASSEAHLSGGELFF. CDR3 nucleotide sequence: TGTGCCAGCAGTGAAGCCCACTTGTCAGGGGGGGAGCTGTTTTTT.

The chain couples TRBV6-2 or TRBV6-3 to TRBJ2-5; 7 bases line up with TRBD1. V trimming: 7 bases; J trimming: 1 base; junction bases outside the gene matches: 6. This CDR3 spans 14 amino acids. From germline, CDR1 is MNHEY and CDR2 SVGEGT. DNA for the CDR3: TGTGCCAGCACCGTGACAGGGCGCCAAGAGACCCAGTACTTC. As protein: CASTVTGRQETQYF.

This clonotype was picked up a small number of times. The CDR3 spells CASSLLGTQTQYF. Written as DNA, the CDR3 is TGTGCCAGCAGTTTATTGGGGACACAGACCCAGTACTTC. This chain uses TRBV27 with TRBJ2-5; TRBD1 is a possible D gene (6 bases). Germline loops: CDR1 MNHEY, CDR2 SMNVEV (reference sequence). V shed 1 base and J shed 6 bases, with 9 bases lying between them. CDR3 length: 13 residues.

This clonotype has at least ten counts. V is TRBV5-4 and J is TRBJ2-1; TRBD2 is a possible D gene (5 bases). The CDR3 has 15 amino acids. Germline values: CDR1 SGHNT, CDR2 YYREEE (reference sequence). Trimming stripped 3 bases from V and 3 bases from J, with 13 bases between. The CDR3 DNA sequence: TGTGCCAGCAGCTCCCAGGACTCCGACTACAATGAGCAGTTCTTC. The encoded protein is CASSSQDSDYNEQFF.

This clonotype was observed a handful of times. The CDR3 region has the DNA TGTGCCAGCAGTGACTCTCTAGCGGGGACAGAGACCCAGTACTTC. It is translated as CASSDSLAGTETQYF. J is TRBJ2-5 and V is TRBV2; 9 bases map to TRBD2. This CDR3 has 15 residues. The germline V gene encodes CDR1 SNHLY and CDR2 FYNNEI. V shed 3 bases, J shed 4 bases, and the junction held 6 bases outside the gene matches.

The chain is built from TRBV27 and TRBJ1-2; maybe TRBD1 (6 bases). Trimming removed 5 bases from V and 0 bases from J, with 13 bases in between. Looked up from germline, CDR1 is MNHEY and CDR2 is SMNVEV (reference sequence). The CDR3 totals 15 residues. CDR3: CASSLRGQTNYGYTF. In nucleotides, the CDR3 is TGTGCCAGCAGTCTAAGGGGACAAACTAACTATGGCTACACCTTC.

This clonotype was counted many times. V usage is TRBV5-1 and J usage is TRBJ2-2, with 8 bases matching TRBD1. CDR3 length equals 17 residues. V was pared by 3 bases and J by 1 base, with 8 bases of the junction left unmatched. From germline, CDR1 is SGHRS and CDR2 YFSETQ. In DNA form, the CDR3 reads TGCGCCAGCAGCTGGAGGGCCGGGACAGGGAACACCGGGGAGCTGTTTTTT. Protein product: CASSWRAGTGNTGELFF.